This T cell receptor beta chain came from a study of T cells in Graves' hyperthyroidism and ophthalmopathy. This clonotype has a count of ten or more. CDR1 and CDR2 (germline): SEHNR, FQNEAQ (reference sequence). The CDR3 has 14 residues. V dropped 5 bases and J dropped 6; count of bases not matched to a gene: 6. What was amplified from RNA transcripts were TCR beta CDR3 regions. The primer set for the first-round RT-PCR of the TCR CDR3 was HTBI. MiXCR, applied by TCRdb to the multiplex PCR reads, yields one record per CDR3 protein. The sample lists under 350,000 distinct CDR3 sequences; 13% were seen once.

The TCR comes from a woman in her 30s with Graves' hyperthyroidism that later progressed to Graves' ophthalmopathy. The specimen was blood. The chain has TRBV7-9 and TRBJ2-7; 11 bases fit TRBD2. The CDR3, as DNA: TGTGCCAGCAGCCTACTAGCGGGAGAGGTCGAGCAGTACTTC. Its translation: CASSLLAGEVEQYF.